This entry describes one T cell receptor (beta chain). Its antigen is unknown. These data are taken from a study of shared clonotypes between healthy human individuals. General observations from the study: Naive subsets usually exceeded memory subsets in estimated richness. Clonotype sharing among donors was thought likely to change with sequencing depth.

Naivety among CD8 cells was defined by CD45RO negativity and positive CCR7 selection, thereby excluding terminally differentiated effector memory CD45RA+ cells. It was across several immunoSEQ plates that each subset's genomic DNA was evenly split. Sequencing used immunoSEQ multiplex PCR; TCRdb keeps in-frame clones, though not all of them. The sample includes hundreds of thousands of clones, roughly 95% of them seen just once. Germline V gene lookup returns CDR1 MDHEN and CDR2 SYDVKM. Trimming took off 2 bases at V and 2 bases at J, with 9 bases between the two ends. This CDR3 is built from 14 residues.

This clonotype originated in a woman under 40 in good health. The chain is built from TRBV28 and TRBJ1-1; D is undetermined. The sequencing sample was made of naive CD8+ T cells sorted from blood. CDR3 residues: CASSLVQSNTEAFF. Here the CDR3 DNA reads TGTGCCAGCAGTTTAGTCCAGTCAAACACTGAAGCTTTCTTT.